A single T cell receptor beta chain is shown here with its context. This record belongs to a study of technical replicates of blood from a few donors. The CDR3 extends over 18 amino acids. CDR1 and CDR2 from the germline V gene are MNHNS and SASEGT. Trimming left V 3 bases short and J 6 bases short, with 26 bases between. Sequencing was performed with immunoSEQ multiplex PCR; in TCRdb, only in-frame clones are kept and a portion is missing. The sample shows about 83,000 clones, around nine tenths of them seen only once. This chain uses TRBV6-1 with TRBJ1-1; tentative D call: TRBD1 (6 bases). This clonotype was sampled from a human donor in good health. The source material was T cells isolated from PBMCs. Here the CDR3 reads CASSEPFIFQGLKSEAFF. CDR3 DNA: TGTGCCAGCAGTGAGCCCTTTATTTTTCAGGGGTTGAAGTCTGAAGCTTTCTTT.